What follows are 7 T cell receptor beta chains derived from one specimen sequenced in a study of shared clonotypes between healthy human individuals. Measured with immunoSEQ multiplex PCR; TCRdb has only the in-frame clones, and not every one. The repertoire holds roughly 2.1 million clones, with roughly 91% as singletons. Only CD45RO-negative cells positively selected for CCR7 counted as naive CD8 cells, so terminally differentiated effector memory CD45RA+ cells were excluded. Sequencing was carried out using naive CD8+ T cells from PBMCs. These receptors came from a man aged 18 to 30 in good health. Some clones in this sample may be carry-over from other donors' samples.

The CDR3 is CASSPPTLGPSDTQYF. CDR3 DNA sequence: TGTGCCAGCAGCCCGCCTACCCTCGGTCCCTCAGATACGCAGTATTTT. This sequence joins TRBV5-4 and TRBJ2-3; D not resolved. Germline CDR1 reads SGHNT; CDR2 reads YYREEE (reference sequence). V lost 4 bases, J lost 4 bases, and 19 bases lay in between. The CDR3 consists of 16 residues.

The gene calls are TRBV29-1 and TRBJ2-1, with no clear D. The CDR3 totals 10 residues. V lost 5 bases and J 5 bases, leaving 4 bases between the germline ends. Germline V gene sequence: CDR1 SQVTM, CDR2 ANQGSEA. The CDR3 reads CSVWHNEQFF. The CDR3 region has the DNA TGCAGCGTTTGGCACAATGAGCAGTTCTTC.

In its sample, this clone was seen a few times. This CDR3 is also generated by other DNA sequences in the sample. In DNA form, the CDR3 reads TGTGCCAGCAGCTTAAATAGCAATCAGCCCCAGCATTTT. Protein sequence: CASSLNSNQPQHF. The chain employs TRBV7-6 and TRBJ1-5; D ambiguous. V shed 2 bases and J shed 0 bases, with 2 bases lying between them. The CDR3 is made up of 13 amino acids. CDR1 SGHVS and CDR2 FNYEAQ come from the germline V gene.

The rearrangement uses TRBV6-1 and TRBJ2-1; no definite D call. The ends were cut back, 0 bases at V and 7 bases at J, with 4 bases in the middle. Germline V gene lookup returns CDR1 MNHNS and CDR2 SASEGT. The CDR3 totals 12 residues. CDR3 bases: TGTGCCAGCAGTGAAGCGGGGAATGAGCAGTTCTTC. It encodes CASSEAGNEQFF.

This rearrangement joins TRBV29-1 to TRBJ1-3; possibly TRBD1 for D (5 bases). The ends were cut back, 3 bases at V and 7 bases at J, with 10 bases in the middle. The CDR3 has 12 residues. Looked up from germline, CDR1 is SQVTM and CDR2 is ANQGSEA. DNA for the CDR3: TGCAGCGTTGACTCAGGGCGGAACACCATATATTTT. Protein: CSVDSGRNTIYF.

In regard to this clone: Within the sample, other DNA sequences also encode this same CDR3. The CDR3: CASSYSRSYEQYF. DNA for the CDR3: TGTGCCAGCAGTTACTCCCGGAGCTACGAGCAGTACTTC. The chain employs TRBV27 and TRBJ2-7, with unresolved D. The CDR3 has 13 residues. Germline lookup yields CDR1 MNHEY and CDR2 SMNVEV (reference sequence). Deletions cut 4 bases from V and 3 bases from J, with 10 bases between.

The J gene is TRBJ2-7, the V gene TRBV27; D not resolved. Germline assignment: CDR1 MNHEY and CDR2 SMNVEV (reference sequence). V gave up 5 bases and J gave up 5 bases, with 10 bases separating them. The CDR3 runs 12 residues. The CDR3 region is CASSKNFHEQYF. CDR3 bases: TGTGCCAGCAGTAAAAACTTCCACGAGCAGTACTTC.